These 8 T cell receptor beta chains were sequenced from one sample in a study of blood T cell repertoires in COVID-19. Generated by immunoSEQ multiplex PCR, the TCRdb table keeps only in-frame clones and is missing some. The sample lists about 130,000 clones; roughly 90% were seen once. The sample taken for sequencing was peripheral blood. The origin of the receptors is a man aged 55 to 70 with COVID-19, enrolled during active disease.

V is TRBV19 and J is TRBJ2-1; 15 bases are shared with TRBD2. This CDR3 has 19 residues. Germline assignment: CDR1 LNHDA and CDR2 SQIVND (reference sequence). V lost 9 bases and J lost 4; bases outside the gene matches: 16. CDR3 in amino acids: CASQWASSGLAGGYNEQFF. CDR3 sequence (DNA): TGTGCCAGCCAATGGGCCTCAAGCGGACTAGCGGGAGGGTACAATGAGCAGTTCTTC.

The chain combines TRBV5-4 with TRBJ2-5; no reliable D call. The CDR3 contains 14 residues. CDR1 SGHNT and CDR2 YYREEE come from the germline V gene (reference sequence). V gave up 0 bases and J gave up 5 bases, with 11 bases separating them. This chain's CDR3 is CASSLESGRETQYF. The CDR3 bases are TGTGCCAGCAGCTTGGAGTCAGGAAGGGAGACCCAGTACTTC.

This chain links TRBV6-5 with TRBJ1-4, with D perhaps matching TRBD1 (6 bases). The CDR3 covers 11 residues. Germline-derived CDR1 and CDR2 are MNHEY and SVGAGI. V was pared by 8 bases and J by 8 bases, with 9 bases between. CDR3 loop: CASGRGEKLFF. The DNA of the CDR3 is TGTGCCAGCGGCAGGGGCGAAAAACTGTTTTTT.

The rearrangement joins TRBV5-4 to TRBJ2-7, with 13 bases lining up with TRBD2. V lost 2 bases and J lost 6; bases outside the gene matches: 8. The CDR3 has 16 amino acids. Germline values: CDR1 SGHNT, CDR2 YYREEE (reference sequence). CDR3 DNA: TGTGCCAGCAGCTTTGGACTAGCGGGAGTATCGTCCGAGCAGTACTTC. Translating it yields CASSFGLAGVSSEQYF.

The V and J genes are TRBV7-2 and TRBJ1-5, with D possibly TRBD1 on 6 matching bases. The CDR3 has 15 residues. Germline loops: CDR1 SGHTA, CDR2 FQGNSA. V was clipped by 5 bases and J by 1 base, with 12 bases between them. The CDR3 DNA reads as TGTGCCAGCAGCCAAACAGGGTTGAGCAATCAGCCCCAGCATTTT. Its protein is CASSQTGLSNQPQHF.

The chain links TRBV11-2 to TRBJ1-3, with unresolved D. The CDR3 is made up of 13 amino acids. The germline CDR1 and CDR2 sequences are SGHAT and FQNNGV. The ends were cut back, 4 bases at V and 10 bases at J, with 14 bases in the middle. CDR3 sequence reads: CASSSGFGGTIYF. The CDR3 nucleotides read TGTGCCAGCAGCTCGGGCTTCGGAGGGACCATATATTTT.

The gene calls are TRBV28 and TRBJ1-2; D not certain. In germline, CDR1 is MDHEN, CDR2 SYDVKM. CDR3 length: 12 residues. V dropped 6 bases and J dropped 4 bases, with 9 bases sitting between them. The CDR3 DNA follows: TGTGCCAGCAGCCTGGAGGGCTATGGCTACACCTTC. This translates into CASSLEGYGYTF.

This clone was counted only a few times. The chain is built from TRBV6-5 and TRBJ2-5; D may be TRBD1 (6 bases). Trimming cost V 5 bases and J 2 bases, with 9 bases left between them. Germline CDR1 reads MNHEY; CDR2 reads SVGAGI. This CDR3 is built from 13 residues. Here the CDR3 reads CASSRQAQETQYF. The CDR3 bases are TGTGCCAGCAGTAGACAGGCACAAGAGACCCAGTACTTC.